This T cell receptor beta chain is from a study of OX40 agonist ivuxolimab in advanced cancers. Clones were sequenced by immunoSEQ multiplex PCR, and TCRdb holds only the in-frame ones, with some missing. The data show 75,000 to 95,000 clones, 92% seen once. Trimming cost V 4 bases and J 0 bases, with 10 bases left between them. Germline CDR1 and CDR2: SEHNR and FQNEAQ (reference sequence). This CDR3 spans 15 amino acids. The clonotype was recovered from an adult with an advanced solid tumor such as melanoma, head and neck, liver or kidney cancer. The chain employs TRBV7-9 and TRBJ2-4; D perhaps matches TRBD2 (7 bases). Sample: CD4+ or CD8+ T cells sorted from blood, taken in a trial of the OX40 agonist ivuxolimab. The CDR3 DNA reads TGTGCCAGCAGCTCCGGGGGGCTAGCCAAAAACATTCAGTACTTC. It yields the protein CASSSGGLAKNIQYF.